These 14 T cell receptor beta chains were all obtained from the same sample, sequenced in a study of cytotoxic CD8 clonotypes in ibrutinib-treated CLL. The assay was immunoSEQ multiplex PCR, and TCRdb's table has in-frame clones only and misses some. The sample contains 300,000 or so clones, over 60% of which appear only once. Specimen: PBMCs, collected after 36 months of ibrutinib treatment. The receptors derive from a human donor with chronic lymphocytic leukemia.

DNA for the CDR3: TGTGCCAGCAGCCGACTGACAGGGTTGGGGGCAGATACGCAGTATTTT. Its translation: CASSRLTGLGADTQYF. The chain joins TRBV9 to TRBJ2-3, with TRBD1 matching 7 bases. V was clipped by 4 bases and J by 4 bases; unmatched bases: 12. The CDR3 covers 16 residues. CDR1 SGDLS and CDR2 YYNGEE come from the germline V gene.

The chain links TRBV29-1 to TRBJ2-7; the D is unclear. The CDR3 loop spans 11 amino acids. V lost 4 bases, J lost 2 bases, and 6 bases lay in between. Germline-derived CDR1 and CDR2 are SQVTM and ANQGSEA. DNA of the CDR3: TGCAGCGTTGGTTACGCCTACGAGCAGTACTTC. Translating gives CSVGYAYEQYF.

The rearrangement uses TRBV6-6 and TRBJ2-1, with TRBD1 identical over 9 bases. J was trimmed by 4 bases and V by 6 bases; bases with no gene match: 4. Per germline, CDR1 MNHNY and CDR2 SVGAGI (reference sequence). This CDR3 comprises 14 residues. The CDR3 nucleotides read TGTGCCAGCAGGGGACAGGGCCTGTACAATGAGCAGTTCTTC. Translating gives CASRGQGLYNEQFF.

In its sample, this clone was seen a few times. This sequence joins TRBV4-1 and TRBJ1-2; 9 nucleotides align to TRBD1. Germline loops: CDR1 MGHRA, CDR2 YSYEKL. Unmatched junction bases numbered 13, after V lost 6 bases and J lost 8 bases. This CDR3 contains 15 residues. In DNA form, the CDR3 reads TGCGCCAGCAGTTCTTTTGCGGGACAGGGAGACGGCTACACCTTC. Amino acids: CASSSFAGQGDGYTF.

This clone turned up a few times. The V and J genes are TRBV6-6 and TRBJ1-5, with D hard to call. The germline gives CDR1 MNHNY, CDR2 SVGAGI (reference sequence). The ends were cut back, 3 bases at V and 4 bases at J, with 10 bases in the middle. This CDR3 contains 14 residues. The CDR3 DNA reads as TGTGCCAGCAGTTATAGCCAGACAAATCAGCCCCAGCATTTT. Protein sequence: CASSYSQTNQPQHF.

This clone has just a few counts. V usage is TRBV28 and J usage is TRBJ1-5, with no clear D. CDR3 length equals 14 residues. The V and J ends lost 6 bases and 0 bases respectively, with 9 bases between them. Germline assignment: CDR1 MDHEN and CDR2 SYDVKM. The CDR3 here is CASRERISNQPQHF. As DNA, the CDR3 is TGTGCCAGCAGGGAGAGGATTAGCAATCAGCCCCAGCATTTT.

V and J are TRBV6-5 and TRBJ2-7, with D possibly being TRBD1 (6 bases). CDR1 is MNHEY and CDR2 is SVGAGI in the germline V gene. Trimming removed 6 bases from V and 1 base from J, with 10 bases in between. The CDR3 sequence is 13 residues long. The CDR3 coding sequence is TGTGCCAGCAGCCAAACAGGGTCCTACGAGCAGTACTTC. Translating gives CASSQTGSYEQYF.

The V call is TRBV6-5, the J call TRBJ2-7; D may be TRBD1 or TRBD2 (6 bases each). Germline CDR1 reads MNHEY; CDR2 reads SVGAGI. Trimming removed 4 bases from V and 6 bases from J, with 16 bases in between. The CDR3 spans 14 residues. The CDR3 is CASSSGGPTGEQYF. In DNA form, the CDR3 reads TGTGCCAGCAGTTCCGGGGGCCCCACCGGCGAGCAGTACTTC.

This clone occurred a few times. The V gene is TRBV6-5, the J gene TRBJ1-1; tentative D call: TRBD1 (6 bases). V lost 2 bases, J lost 7 bases, and 11 bases lay in between. CDR3 length: 13 residues. Per the germline V gene, CDR1 is MNHEY and CDR2 is SVGAGI. As DNA, the CDR3 is TGTGCCAGCAGTTACACAGGGTACGGTGAAGCTTTCTTT. As protein: CASSYTGYGEAFF.

The chain carries TRBV5-1 and TRBJ2-3, with unresolved D. Trimming took off 2 bases at V and 1 base at J, with 8 bases between the two ends. The V gene's germline CDR1 is SGHRS and CDR2 YFSETQ. The CDR3 totals 14 residues. The chain's CDR3 is CASSLSGGTDTQYF. The CDR3, as DNA: TGCGCCAGCAGCTTAAGTGGGGGCACAGATACGCAGTATTTT.

V usage is TRBV2 and J usage is TRBJ2-7, with D hard to call. V lost 2 bases, J lost 3 bases, and 14 bases lay in between. CDR1 SNHLY and CDR2 FYNNEI come from the germline V gene. The CDR3 runs to 15 residues. In nucleotides, the CDR3 is TGTGCCAGCAGTGAATCCTTGCTCATTGACTACGAGCAGTACTTC. Translated, it gives CASSESLLIDYEQYF.

This rearrangement joins TRBV29-1 to TRBJ2-7, with TRBD1 matching over 11 bases. The CDR3 extends over 14 amino acids. Trimming took 7 bases from V and 0 from J; bases not matched to a gene: 5. Germline-derived CDR1 and CDR2 are SQVTM and ANQGSEA. CDR3 sequence: CSARDRGSSYEQYF. The CDR3 DNA sequence: TGCAGCGCCCGGGACAGGGGGAGCTCCTACGAGCAGTACTTC.

The rearrangement joins TRBV5-1 to TRBJ2-6; possible D gene TRBD2, 6 bases. The V and J ends lost 0 bases and 1 base respectively, with 8 bases between them. The V gene's germline CDR1 is SGHRS and CDR2 YFSETQ. This CDR3 is built from 16 residues. Here the CDR3 reads CASSLVAGSGANVLTF. CDR3 coding DNA: TGCGCCAGCAGCTTGGTTGCGGGATCTGGGGCCAACGTCCTGACTTTC.

The CDR3 region has the DNA TGCGCCAGCAGCCAGGCGGCTAGGGGCGTCGAGACCCAGTACTTC. Its protein is CASSQAARGVETQYF. The genes are TRBV4-3 and TRBJ2-5; D is perhaps TRBD1 (5 bases). V lost 3 bases and J 5 bases, leaving 16 bases between the germline ends. CDR1 LGHNA and CDR2 YSLEER come from the germline V gene. CDR3 length equals 15 residues.